A selection of T cell receptor beta chains follows, all from one sample in a study of blood T cell repertoires in COVID-19. Here immunoSEQ multiplex PCR was the method, and the copy in TCRdb shows in-frame clones only, minus some. The data show around 330,000 clones, with around nine tenths seen just once and roughly 4% held by the top ten. The sample taken for sequencing was peripheral blood. These receptors all come from a woman aged 45 to 65 with active or convalescent COVID-19. The CDR3 runs from the conserved cysteine through the conserved F or W. Fields, in order: clone size, V gene, J gene, D gene, CDR3 DNA, CDR3 protein. D genes are given only for firm matches. Only part of the rows carry a size: once, few, many, or a class if the clone is expanded.

>few|TRBV7-9|TRBJ2-3|NA
TGTGCCAGCAGCCCCAACAAGATAGGGGGAAGCACAGATACGCAGTATTTT
CASSPNKIGGSTDTQYF
>NA|TRBV27|TRBJ2-5|TRBD2
TGTGCCAGCAATTTATCAGCGGGAGGTATCACACAGACCCAGTACTTC
CASNLSAGGITQTQYF
>NA|TRBV7-2|TRBJ2-3|NA
TGTGCCAGCAGCGGGGGCTCAGCAAAGGATACGCAGTATTTT
CASSGGSAKDTQYF
>NA|TRBV11-2|TRBJ2-3|NA
TGTGCCAGCTCGAGCTGGAGGGGGGGTACAGATACGCAGTATTTT
CASSSWRGGTDTQYF
>NA|TRBV28|TRBJ2-3|NA
TGTGCCAGCAGTTTATCAGTACCAGATACGCAGTATTTT
CASSLSVPDTQYF
>NA|TRBV24-1|TRBJ2-3|NA
TGTGCCACCAGTGGTGAGGGGGATAGCACAGATACGCAGTATTTT
CATSGEGDSTDTQYF
>NA|TRBV5-1|TRBJ1-4|NA
TGCGCCAGCAGTTACCTCGGGGAAAAACTGTTTTTT
CASSYLGEKLFF
>NA|TRBV19|TRBJ2-2|NA
TGTGCCAGTAGTTTTATTCAGGGAACCGGGGAGCTGTTTTTT
CASSFIQGTGELFF
>NA|TRBV30|TRBJ1-2|TRBD1
TGTGCCTGGAGCCCAGGGACAGCCCATGGCTACACCTTC
CAWSPGTAHGYTF
>NA|TRBV6-5|TRBJ2-7|NA
TGTGCCAGCAGTTACTCGGTTGCGGGGCGAGCCTACGAGCAGTACTTC
CASSYSVAGRAYEQYF
>NA|TRBV15|TRBJ2-1|NA
TGTGCCACCAGCAGAGGGAACTATGTCGGCGGTAATGAGCAGTTCTTC
CATSRGNYVGGNEQFF
>NA|TRBV27|TRBJ2-1|NA
TGTGCCAGCAGTCCAAGCGCGGGATCCCCTAATGAGCAGTTCTTC
CASSPSAGSPNEQFF
>NA|TRBV2|TRBJ2-7|NA
TGTGCCAGCAGTCAGGACAGACTCTCCTACGAGCAGTACTTC
CASSQDRLSYEQYF
>NA|TRBV10-3|TRBJ2-5|TRBD1
TGTGCCATCAGTGAGCTGACAGGGCAAGAGACCCAGTACTTC
CAISELTGQETQYF
>NA|TRBV15|TRBJ2-6|TRBD1
TGTGCCACCAGCCGCCTCTTAACAGGGGATGGGGCCAACGTCCTGACTTTC
CATSRLLTGDGANVLTF
>few|TRBV19|TRBJ1-2|NA
TGTGCCAGTAGTATAGCTCAACTCCCAGGCAGCTATGGCTACACCTTC
CASSIAQLPGSYGYTF
>NA|TRBV6-2/TRBV6-3|TRBJ2-7|TRBD2
TGTGCCAGCAGCTCCCGACTAGCGGGAATATACGAGCAGTACTTC
CASSSRLAGIYEQYF
>NA|TRBV2|TRBJ2-1|NA
TGTGCCAGCAGTGAACCCGGGGGCGACAGGGACAATGAGCAGTTCTTC
CASSEPGGDRDNEQFF
>few|TRBV7-2|TRBJ1-6|NA
TGTGCCAGCAGCTCGGGGGGGGTCGTTTATAATTCACCCCTCCACTTT
CASSSGGVVYNSPLHF
>NA|TRBV3-1/TRBV3-2|TRBJ1-2|TRBD1
TGTGCCAGCAGCCACTATGGACAGGGTTATGGCTACACCTTC
CASSHYGQGYGYTF
>NA|TRBV30|TRBJ1-1|TRBD1
TGTGCCTGGAGGGAGACAGGGGAGGTGGCTGAAGCTTTCTTT
CAWRETGEVAEAFF
>NA|TRBV7-2|TRBJ2-1|NA
TGTGCCAGCAGCTTAGGAGGTACTAGCTACAATGAGCAGTTCTTC
CASSLGGTSYNEQFF
>NA|TRBV15|TRBJ2-7|NA
TGTGCCACCAGCAGAGATTCGGCAGGGTCCTACGAGCAGTACTTC
CATSRDSAGSYEQYF
>once|TRBV15|TRBJ1-1|NA
TGTGCCACCAGCAGAGATCCTATAATGAACACTGAAGCTTTCTTT
CATSRDPIMNTEAFF
>NA|TRBV4-1|TRBJ1-1|TRBD1
TGCGCCAGCAGCCAACCGGGACAGGGATACACTGAAGCTTTCTTT
CASSQPGQGYTEAFF
>few|TRBV6-5|TRBJ2-1|TRBD2
TGTGCCAGCAGAAATAGCGGGAGGGTAAATGAGCAGTTCTTC
CASRNSGRVNEQFF
>NA|TRBV5-1|TRBJ2-2|NA
TGCGCCAGTGGGCATTCGAACACCGGGGAGCTGTTTTTT
CASGHSNTGELFF
>NA|TRBV28|TRBJ2-3|TRBD2
TGTGCCAGCAGTATCATCGGGACTAGCGGGAGCCTTCAAGATACGCAGTATTTT
CASSIIGTSGSLQDTQYF
>NA|TRBV15|TRBJ1-4|TRBD1
TGTGCCACCAGCAGAGATGTGTCAGGGGGCAATACTAATGAAAAACTGTTTTTT
CATSRDVSGGNTNEKLFF
>NA|TRBV4-1|TRBJ2-3|TRBD2
TGCGCCAGCAGCCTCGCCTTTACTAGCGGGGGGCTCGATACGCAGTATTTT
CASSLAFTSGGLDTQYF
>NA|TRBV6-5|TRBJ2-5|TRBD2
TGTGCCAGCAGTTTCGGGGGGGGCCTGGCTCAAGAGACCCAGTACTTC
CASSFGGGLAQETQYF
>NA|TRBV7-3|TRBJ1-1|TRBD1
TGTGCCAGCAGCTTAACCCCCGGGACAGTTGGCACTGAAGCTTTCTTT
CASSLTPGTVGTEAFF
>NA|TRBV6-2/TRBV6-3|TRBJ1-4|NA
TGTGCCAGCAGCGGCGACAGGCATAATGAAAAACTGTTTTTT
CASSGDRHNEKLFF
>NA|TRBV2|TRBJ1-1|TRBD1
TGTGCCAGCAGATACGGACAGGGTTGGGTGTCGGTCCTACGTATGAACACTGAAGCTTTCTTT
CASRYGQGWVSVLRMNTEAFF
>once|TRBV28|TRBJ1-2|NA
TGTGCCAGCTTTACGACAGGCCCTAACTATGGCTACACCTTC
CASFTTGPNYGYTF
>NA|TRBV18|TRBJ2-6|NA
TGTGCCAGCTCACCTGCGGGATCCGGGGCCAACGTCCTGACTTTC
CASSPAGSGANVLTF
>NA|TRBV21-1|TRBJ2-5|NA
TGTGCCAGCAGCAAAGTACCGGGAATGGATCAAGAGACCCAGTACTTC
CASSKVPGMDQETQYF
>NA|TRBV2|TRBJ2-2|TRBD2
TGTGCCAGCCAGGGACTAGCGGGAGTCACCGGGGAGCTGTTTTTT
CASQGLAGVTGELFF
>NA|TRBV6-5|TRBJ2-3|TRBD1
TGTGCCAGCAGGAGGACAGGGTCAGATACGCAGTATTTT
CASRRTGSDTQYF
>NA|TRBV5-5|TRBJ1-1|NA
TGTGCCAGCAGCTTGGGGAACTCTAGGACAGAAGCTTTCTTT
CASSLGNSRTEAFF
>NA|TRBV19|TRBJ2-3|NA
TGTGCCAGTACCCAGAGGGGGAGGGGTACAGATACGCAGTATTTT
CASTQRGRGTDTQYF
>few|TRBV2|TRBJ2-7|TRBD2
TGTGCCAGCAGGATGGGACTAGCTGGCGGAGAGCAGTACTTC
CASRMGLAGGEQYF
>NA|TRBV13|TRBJ1-3|TRBD1
TGTGCCAGCAGCTTAACAGGGGCTGGAAACACCATATATTTT
CASSLTGAGNTIYF
>NA|TRBV29-1|TRBJ2-3|NA
TGCAGCGTTGAGCCAGGGGCCACAGATACGCAGTATTTT
CSVEPGATDTQYF
>NA|TRBV7-2|TRBJ2-4|TRBD2
TGTGCCAGCAGCTTAGGGGGGGGATCCAAAAACATTCAGTACTTC
CASSLGGGSKNIQYF
>NA|TRBV5-8|TRBJ2-7|NA
TGTGCCAGCAGCTTCGGGGGAGTAGGGCGCGAGCAGTACTTC
CASSFGGVGREQYF
>NA|TRBV7-2|TRBJ1-3|NA
TGTGCCAGCAGCTTCACAGGAGCGGGAAACACCATATATTTT
CASSFTGAGNTIYF
>NA|TRBV18|TRBJ1-5|NA
TGTGCCAGCTCGTCAGGGGAGCTTCAGCCCCAGCATTTT
CASSSGELQPQHF
>NA|TRBV7-2|TRBJ1-5|NA
TGTGCCAGCAGCCCGGGCCGAGGGTCAGGGCCCCAGCATTTT
CASSPGRGSGPQHF
>few|TRBV6-5|TRBJ2-4|TRBD1
TGTGCCAGCAGTTCGGCAGGGGGCGATATTCAGTACTTC
CASSSAGGDIQYF
>NA|TRBV6-5|TRBJ2-1|TRBD1
TGTGCCAGCAGAGGACAGGGGGGCGCTGAGCAGTTCTTC
CASRGQGGAEQFF
>NA|TRBV18|TRBJ2-1|TRBD2
TGTGCCAGCTCACCCCCGGGACTAGCGGGAGGATCACTCGATGAGCAGTTCTTC
CASSPPGLAGGSLDEQFF
>few|TRBV7-2|TRBJ1-1|NA
TGTGCCAGCAGCTTAGACCGGACTGAAGCTTTCTTT
CASSLDRTEAFF
>NA|TRBV3-1/TRBV3-2|TRBJ2-5|NA
TGTGCCAGCAGCCGACGGGGCGGGATCCAAGAGACCCAGTACTTC
CASSRRGGIQETQYF
>NA|TRBV11-1|TRBJ1-1|NA
TGTGCCAGCAGCCAGGCTTATGGGGCGAAAGCTTTCTTT
CASSQAYGAKAFF
>NA|TRBV28|TRBJ2-7|NA
TGTGCCAGCAGTTTATACCGCGGGATGGGCGAGCAGTACTTC
CASSLYRGMGEQYF